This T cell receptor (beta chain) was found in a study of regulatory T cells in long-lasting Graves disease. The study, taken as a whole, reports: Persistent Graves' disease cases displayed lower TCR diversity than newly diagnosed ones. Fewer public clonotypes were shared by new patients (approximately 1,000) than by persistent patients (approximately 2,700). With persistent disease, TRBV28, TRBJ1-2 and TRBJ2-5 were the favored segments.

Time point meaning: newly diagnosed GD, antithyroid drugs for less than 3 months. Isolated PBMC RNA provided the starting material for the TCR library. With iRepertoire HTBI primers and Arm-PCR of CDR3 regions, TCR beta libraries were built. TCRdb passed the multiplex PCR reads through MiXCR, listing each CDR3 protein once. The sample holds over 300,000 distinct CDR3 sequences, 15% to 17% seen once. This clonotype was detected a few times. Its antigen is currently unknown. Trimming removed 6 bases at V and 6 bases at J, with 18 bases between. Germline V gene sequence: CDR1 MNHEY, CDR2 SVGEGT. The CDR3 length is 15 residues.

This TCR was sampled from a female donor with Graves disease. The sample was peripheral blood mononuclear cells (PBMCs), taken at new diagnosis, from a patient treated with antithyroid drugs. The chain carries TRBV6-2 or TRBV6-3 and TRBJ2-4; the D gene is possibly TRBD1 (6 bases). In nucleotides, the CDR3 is TGTGCCAGCAGAAGGGGGTTCCCACAAGGAAACATTCAGTACTTC. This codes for CASRRGFPQGNIQYF.